The present entry profiles one T cell receptor (beta chain) with its context. The CDR3 loop spans 15 amino acids. Germline-derived CDR1 and CDR2 are KGHSH and LQKENI. The J segment lost 1 base and the V segment lost 3 bases, leaving 5 bases of the junction unmatched. MiXCR was run by TCRdb on the RT-PCR reads, yielding one entry per CDR3 protein. In the table there are about 680,000 distinct CDR3 sequences, approximately 14% of which are singletons. Sequencing used memory CD4+ T cells from blood. The clonotype was recovered from a female donor in good health, serving as a healthy control. The rearrangement joins TRBV18 to TRBJ1-1; 7 bases line up with TRBD1. The CDR3 sequence: CASSPVGQTNTEAFF. The CDR3 DNA is TGTGCCAGCTCACCGGTGGGACAGACGAACACTGAAGCTTTCTTT.